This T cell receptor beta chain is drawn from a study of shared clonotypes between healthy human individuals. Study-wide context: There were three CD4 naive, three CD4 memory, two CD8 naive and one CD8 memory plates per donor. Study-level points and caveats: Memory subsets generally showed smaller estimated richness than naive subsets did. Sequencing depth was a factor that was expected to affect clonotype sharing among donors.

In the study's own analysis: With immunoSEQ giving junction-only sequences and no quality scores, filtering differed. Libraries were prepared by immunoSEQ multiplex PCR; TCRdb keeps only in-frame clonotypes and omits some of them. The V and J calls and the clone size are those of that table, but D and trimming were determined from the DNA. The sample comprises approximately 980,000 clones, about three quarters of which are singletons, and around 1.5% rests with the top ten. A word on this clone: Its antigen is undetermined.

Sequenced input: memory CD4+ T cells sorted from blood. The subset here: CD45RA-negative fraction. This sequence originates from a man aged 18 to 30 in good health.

CDR3 protein: CASSEETRVGELFF. CDR3 sequence (DNA): TGCGCCAGCAGTGAGGAAACTCGGGTTGGGGAGCTGTTTTTT. This rearrangement joins TRBV10-1 to TRBJ2-2, with D unresolved. Germline lookup yields CDR1 WNHNN and CDR2 SYGVQD (reference sequence). Trimming shortened V by 2 bases and J by 8 bases, and 12 bases separated the two germline ends. The CDR3 loop spans 14 amino acids.